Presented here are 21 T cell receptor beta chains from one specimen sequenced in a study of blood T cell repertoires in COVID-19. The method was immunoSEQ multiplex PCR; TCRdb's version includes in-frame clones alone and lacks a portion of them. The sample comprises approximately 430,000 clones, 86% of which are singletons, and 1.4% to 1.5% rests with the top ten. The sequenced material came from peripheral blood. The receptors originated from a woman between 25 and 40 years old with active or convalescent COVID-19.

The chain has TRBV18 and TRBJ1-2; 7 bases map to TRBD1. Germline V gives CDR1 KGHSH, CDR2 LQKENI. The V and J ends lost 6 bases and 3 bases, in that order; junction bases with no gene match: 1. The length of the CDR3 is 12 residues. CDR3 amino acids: CASSGQDYGYTF. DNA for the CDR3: TGTGCCAGCTCCGGACAGGACTATGGCTACACCTTC.

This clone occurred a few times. The CDR3 here is CASSLVFGRYEQYF. DNA of the CDR3: TGTGCCAGCAGCTTAGTTTTCGGGAGGTACGAGCAGTACTTC. This chain links TRBV7-2 with TRBJ2-7; 7 bases map to TRBD2. The V and J ends lost 1 base and 4 bases, in that order; junction bases with no gene match: 4. Per germline, CDR1 SGHTA and CDR2 FQGNSA. The CDR3 is made up of 14 amino acids.

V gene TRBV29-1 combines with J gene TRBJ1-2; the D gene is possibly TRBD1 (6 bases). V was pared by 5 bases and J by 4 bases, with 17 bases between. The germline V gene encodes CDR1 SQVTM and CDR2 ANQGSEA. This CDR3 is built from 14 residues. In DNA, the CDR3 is TGCAGCGTTCCCCCAATGACAGGCTCCTATGGCTACACCTTC. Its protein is CSVPPMTGSYGYTF. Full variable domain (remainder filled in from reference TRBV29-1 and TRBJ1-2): SAVISQKPSRDICQRGTSLTIQCQVDSQVTMMFWYRQQPGQSLTLIATANQGSEATYESGFVIDKFPISRPNLTFSTLTVSNMSPEDSSIYLCSVPPMTGSYGYTFGSGTRLTVV.

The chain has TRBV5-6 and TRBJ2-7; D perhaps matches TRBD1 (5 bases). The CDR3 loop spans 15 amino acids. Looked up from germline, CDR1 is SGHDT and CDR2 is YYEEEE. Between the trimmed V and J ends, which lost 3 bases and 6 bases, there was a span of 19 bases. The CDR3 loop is CASSSRGRDWIEQYF. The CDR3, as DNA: TGTGCCAGCAGCTCAAGGGGCAGGGATTGGATCGAGCAGTACTTC.

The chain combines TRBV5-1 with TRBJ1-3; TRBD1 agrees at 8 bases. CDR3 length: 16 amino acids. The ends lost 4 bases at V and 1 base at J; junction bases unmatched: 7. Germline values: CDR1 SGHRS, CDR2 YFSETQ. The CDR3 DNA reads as TGCGCCAGCAGCACCTCGACAGGGGTATCTGGAAACACCATATATTTT. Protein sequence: CASSTSTGVSGNTIYF.

This CDR3 is CASSPRTVTGELFF. CDR3 in DNA: TGTGCCAGCAGTCCCCGGACAGTCACCGGGGAGCTGTTTTTT. The chain recombines TRBV2 with TRBJ2-2, with D possibly matching TRBD1 (6 bases). The V gene lost 5 bases and the J gene lost 4 bases, with 11 bases spanning the gap. Germline V gene data show CDR1 as SNHLY and CDR2 as FYNNEI. The length of the CDR3 is 14 residues.

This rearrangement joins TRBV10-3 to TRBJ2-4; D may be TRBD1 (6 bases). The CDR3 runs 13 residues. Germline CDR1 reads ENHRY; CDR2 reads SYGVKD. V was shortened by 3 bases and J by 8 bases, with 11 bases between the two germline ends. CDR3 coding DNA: TGTGCCATCAGTGATTGGACAGTGGACATTCAGTACTTC. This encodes CAISDWTVDIQYF.

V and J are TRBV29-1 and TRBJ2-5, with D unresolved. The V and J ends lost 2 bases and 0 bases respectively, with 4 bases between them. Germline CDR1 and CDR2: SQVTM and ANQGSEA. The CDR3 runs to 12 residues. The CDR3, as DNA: TGCAGCGTTGAATCCAACCAAGAGACCCAGTACTTC. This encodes CSVESNQETQYF.

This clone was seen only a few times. In DNA, the CDR3 is TGTGCCAGTACCCCGGGACAGGGACTCGGCTATGGCTACACCTTC. Its protein is CASTPGQGLGYGYTF. The chain is built from TRBV19 and TRBJ1-2; 9 nucleotides align to TRBD1. The CDR3 loop spans 15 amino acids. The V segment lost 7 bases and the J segment 4 bases; nucleotides outside the gene matches: 10. CDR1 is LNHDA and CDR2 is SQIVND in the germline V gene (reference sequence).

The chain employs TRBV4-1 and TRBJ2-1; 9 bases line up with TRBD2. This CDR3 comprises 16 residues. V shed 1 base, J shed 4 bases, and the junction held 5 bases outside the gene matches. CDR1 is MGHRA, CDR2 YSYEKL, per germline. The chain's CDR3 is CASSQGAGGPYNEQFF. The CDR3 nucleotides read TGCGCCAGCAGCCAAGGCGCGGGGGGGCCTTACAATGAGCAGTTCTTC.

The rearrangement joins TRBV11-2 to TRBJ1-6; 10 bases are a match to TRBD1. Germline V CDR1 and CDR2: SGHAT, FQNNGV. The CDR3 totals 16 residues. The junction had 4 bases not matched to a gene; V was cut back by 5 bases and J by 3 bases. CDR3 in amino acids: CASSRQGANYNSPLHF. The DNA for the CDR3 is TGTGCCAGCAGCCGACAGGGGGCCAACTATAATTCACCCCTCCACTTT.

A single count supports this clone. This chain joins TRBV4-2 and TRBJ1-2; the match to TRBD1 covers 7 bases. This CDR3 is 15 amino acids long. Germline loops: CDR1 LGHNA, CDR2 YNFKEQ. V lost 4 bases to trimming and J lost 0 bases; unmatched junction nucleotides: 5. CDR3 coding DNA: TGTGCCAGCAGCCCGGGACAGAATTCTAACTATGGCTACACCTTC. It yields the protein CASSPGQNSNYGYTF.

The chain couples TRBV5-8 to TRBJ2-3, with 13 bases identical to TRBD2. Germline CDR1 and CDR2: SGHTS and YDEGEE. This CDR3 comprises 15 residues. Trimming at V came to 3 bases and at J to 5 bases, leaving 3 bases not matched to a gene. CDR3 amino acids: CASSSGLAGRDTQYF. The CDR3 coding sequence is TGTGCCAGCAGCTCGGGACTAGCGGGACGAGATACGCAGTATTTT.

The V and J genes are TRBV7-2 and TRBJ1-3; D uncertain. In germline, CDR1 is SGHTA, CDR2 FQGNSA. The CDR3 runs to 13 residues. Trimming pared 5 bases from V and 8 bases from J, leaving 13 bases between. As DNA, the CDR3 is TGTGCCAGCAGCCGAGGCCCCTTGGACACCATATATTTT. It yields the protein CASSRGPLDTIYF.

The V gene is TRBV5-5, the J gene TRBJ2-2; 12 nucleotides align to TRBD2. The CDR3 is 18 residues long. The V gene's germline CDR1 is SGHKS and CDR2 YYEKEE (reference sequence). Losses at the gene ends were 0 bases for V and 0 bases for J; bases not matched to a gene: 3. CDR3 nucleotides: TGTGCCAGCAGCTTGGGAGGACTAGCGGGGCCGAACACCGGGGAGCTGTTTTTT. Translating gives CASSLGGLAGPNTGELFF.

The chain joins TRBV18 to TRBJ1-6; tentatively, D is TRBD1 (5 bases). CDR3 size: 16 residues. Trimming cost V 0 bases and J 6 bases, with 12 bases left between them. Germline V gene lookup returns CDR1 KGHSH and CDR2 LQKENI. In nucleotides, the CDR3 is TGTGCCAGCTCACCACCTCCGGCAGGGCCTAATTCACCCCTCCACTTT. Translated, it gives CASSPPPAGPNSPLHF.

The CDR3 DNA follows: TGCGCCAGCAGCCTTACTCCGGGACAGGGCTATGGCTACACCTTC. It yields the protein CASSLTPGQGYGYTF. This chain joins TRBV4-1 and TRBJ1-2; 9 bases match TRBD1. V lost 4 bases and J lost 4; bases outside the gene matches: 7. Germline CDR1 is MGHRA and CDR2 is YSYEKL. The CDR3 length is 15 residues.

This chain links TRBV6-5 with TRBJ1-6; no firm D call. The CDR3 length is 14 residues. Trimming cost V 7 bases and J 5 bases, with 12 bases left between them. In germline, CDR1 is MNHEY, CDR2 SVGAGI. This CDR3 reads CASKKTRDNSPLHF. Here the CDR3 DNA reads TGTGCCAGCAAAAAGACCCGGGATAATTCACCCCTCCACTTT.

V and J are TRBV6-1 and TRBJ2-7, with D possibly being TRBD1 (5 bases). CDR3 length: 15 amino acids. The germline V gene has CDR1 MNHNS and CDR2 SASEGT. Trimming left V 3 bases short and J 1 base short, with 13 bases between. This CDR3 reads CASSDFRAGSYEQYF. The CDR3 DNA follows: TGTGCCAGCAGTGATTTTCGGGCAGGGTCCTACGAGCAGTACTTC.

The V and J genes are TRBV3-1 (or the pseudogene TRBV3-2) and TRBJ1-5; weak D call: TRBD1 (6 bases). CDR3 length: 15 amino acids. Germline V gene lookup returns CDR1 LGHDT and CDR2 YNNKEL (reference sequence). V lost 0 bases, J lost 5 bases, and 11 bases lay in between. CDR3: CASSQEWGLDQPQHF. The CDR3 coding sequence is TGTGCCAGCAGCCAAGAGTGGGGGCTTGATCAGCCCCAGCATTTT.

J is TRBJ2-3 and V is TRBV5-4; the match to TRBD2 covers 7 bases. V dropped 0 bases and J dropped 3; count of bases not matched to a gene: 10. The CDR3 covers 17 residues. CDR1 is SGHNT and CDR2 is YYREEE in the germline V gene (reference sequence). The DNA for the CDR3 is TGTGCCAGCAGCTTGGGAGGCCTTGGGAGGGTGACAGATACGCAGTATTTT. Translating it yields CASSLGGLGRVTDTQYF.